The 26 T cell receptor beta chains reported below all come from one sample, sequenced in a study of regulatory T cells in long-lasting Graves disease (dated by TCRdb to 2020 to 2022). According to the study, the label for this sample's time point signals: newly diagnosed GD, antithyroid drugs for less than 3 months. RNA was extracted from PBMCs in TRIzol for both TCR sequencing and RNA sequencing. Libraries came from multiplex PCR. The instrument was an Illumina HiSeq 4000. iRepertoire HTBI primers and Arm-PCR amplification of CDR3 regions were used to construct TCR beta libraries. TCRdb handled the public reads itself, with Q25 trimming in fastp and clone calling in MiXCR, and kept productive beta chains. Duplicate CDR3 protein sequences are folded into a single record with the most common DNA and genes. For this sample there are 350,000 to 450,000 distinct CDR3 sequences; 16% appear just once. Around 27% of the sample comes from the top ten.

The sample was also linked to a second study, of T cells in Graves' hyperthyroidism and ophthalmopathy.

The sequenced sample was peripheral blood mononuclear cells (PBMCs), obtained at new diagnosis, from a patient treated with antithyroid drugs. Receptors were obtained from a man in his forties with Graves disease. Donor details come from another sample of the same person, matched by shared clones.

This clonotype was counted many times. The chain employs TRBV2 and TRBJ2-2; 9 bases fit TRBD2. V dropped 5 bases and J dropped 6; count of bases not matched to a gene: 7. The length of the CDR3 is 15 residues. CDR1 is SNHLY and CDR2 is FYNNEI in the germline V gene. The CDR3 bases are TGTGCCAGCAGTACCCTAGCGGGGAGGGCCGGGGAGCTGTTTTTT. This codes for CASSTLAGRAGELFF.

This clonotype was observed at least ten times. The V call is TRBV7-2, the J call TRBJ2-5, with 8 nucleotides matching TRBD2. V shed 1 base and J 6 bases; nucleotides not matched to a gene: 7. Germline-derived CDR1 and CDR2 are SGHTA and FQGNSA. The CDR3 runs 15 residues. CDR3: CASSLDGGAGKTQYF. The CDR3 bases are TGTGCCAGCAGCTTAGACGGGGGGGCCGGAAAGACCCAGTACTTC.

This clonotype was seen many times. The chain carries TRBV6-1 and TRBJ1-5; TRBD1 might be the D (5 bases). Trimming pared 7 bases from V and 5 bases from J, leaving 15 bases between. The CDR3 totals 14 residues. Germline-derived CDR1 and CDR2 are MNHNS and SASEGT. CDR3 bases: TGTGCCAGCAACATACGGGGACGGGATCAGCCCCAGCATTTT. Protein product: CASNIRGRDQPQHF.

Concerning this clonotype: A much more abundant neighbour one base away suggests this may be a read error. The CDR3 end shows no conserved phenylalanine or tryptophan, and so a read error is likely. The gene calls are TRBV9 and TRBJ1-3; D gene ambiguous. V lost 4 bases and J 8 bases, leaving 16 bases between the germline ends. The CDR3 covers 14 residues. Germline V lookup: CDR1 SGDLS, CDR2 YYNGEE. DNA for the CDR3: TGTGCCAGCAGCACCGAGACTGGGAAGGACACCATATATGTT. Translated: CASSTETGKDTIYV.

A word on this clonotype: Being one base from a much bigger clone, this may be a read error. The chain joins TRBV30 to TRBJ2-3; weak D call: TRBD1 (5 bases). V lost 0 bases to trimming and J lost 4 bases, with 11 bases between them. Germline-derived CDR1 and CDR2 are GTSNPN and SVGIG (reference sequence). The CDR3 has 14 residues. DNA of the CDR3: TGTGCCTGGAGTGTAGGGGTTCTGGCAGATACGCAGTATTTT. It specifies CAWSVGVLADTQYF.

This rearrangement joins TRBV30 to TRBJ2-1; D is perhaps TRBD1 (6 bases). Germline V gene lookup returns CDR1 GTSNPN and CDR2 SVGIG (reference sequence). The CDR3 spans 15 residues. V dropped 7 bases and J dropped 1 base, with 17 bases sitting between them. The CDR3: CALGADRKSYNEQFF. CDR3 nucleotide sequence: TGTGCCTTGGGGGCCGACAGGAAATCCTACAATGAGCAGTTCTTC. The variable domain in full, with the rest retrieved from reference TRBV30 and TRBJ2-1, is SQTIHQWPATLVQPVGSPLSLECTVEGTSNPNLYWYRQAAGRGLQLLFYSVGIGQISSEVPQNLSASRPQDRQFILSSKKLLLSDSGFYLCALGADRKSYNEQFFGPGTRLTVL.

CDR3 bases: TGTGCCAGCAGCTTGCCCGGGGCCCGAGAGACCCAGTACTTC. Amino acids: CASSLPGARETQYF. This sequence joins TRBV5-8 and TRBJ2-5; D could derive from TRBD1 or TRBD2 (5 bases each). Looked up from germline, CDR1 is SGHTS and CDR2 is YDEGEE. This CDR3 region has 14 residues. Trimming removed 1 base from V and 4 bases from J, with 11 bases in between.

The table lists this clonotype with many counts. The chain links TRBV18 to TRBJ2-5; 9 positions agree with TRBD2. Looked up from germline, CDR1 is KGHSH and CDR2 is LQKENI. The CDR3 totals 15 residues. Germline trimming cut 4 bases from V and 2 bases from J; bases unmatched to any gene: 5. The CDR3 DNA follows: TGTGCCAGCTCACTCCTAGCGGGGATTCAAGAGACCCAGTACTTC. Amino acid sequence: CASSLLAGIQETQYF.

This clonotype showed up many times. This chain links TRBV20-1 with TRBJ2-1; D gene uncertain. Per germline, CDR1 DFQATT and CDR2 SNEGSKA (reference sequence). This CDR3 comprises 14 residues. V was clipped by 6 bases and J by 0 bases, with 12 bases between them. CDR3 sequence (DNA): TGCAGTGCATCACTACCGAGCTCCTACAATGAGCAGTTCTTC. Encoded protein: CSASLPSSYNEQFF.

This clonotype appeared many times. This rearrangement joins TRBV27 to TRBJ1-5; D is undetermined. This CDR3 contains 13 residues. Looked up from germline, CDR1 is MNHEY and CDR2 is SMNVEV (reference sequence). The V and J ends lost 3 bases and 6 bases respectively, with 9 bases between them. In DNA form, the CDR3 reads TGTGCCAGCAGTTTCCAGGATGGTCAGCCCCAGCATTTT. It translates to CASSFQDGQPQHF.

This clonotype has a count of ten or more. The CDR3 reads CASSDPGLATDTQYF. The DNA of the CDR3 is TGTGCCAGCAGTGACCCGGGACTAGCGACGGATACGCAGTATTTT. This rearrangement joins TRBV6-1 to TRBJ2-3; 10 bases fit TRBD2. CDR1 is MNHNS and CDR2 is SASEGT in the germline V gene. V was clipped by 3 bases and J by 6 bases; unmatched bases: 6. This CDR3 spans 15 amino acids.

The table lists this clonotype with a few counts. The chain uses TRBV11-3 and TRBJ1-4; D perhaps matches TRBD1 (5 bases). The germline V and J ends were trimmed by 4 bases and 5 bases, with 11 bases remaining between them. CDR3 length equals 14 residues. The germline V gene has CDR1 SGHNT and CDR2 YENEEA. The CDR3: CASSSSTVNEKLFF. The CDR3 bases are TGTGCCAGCAGCTCCTCGACAGTAAATGAAAAACTGTTTTTT.

This clonotype was found many times. This rearrangement joins TRBV6-1 to TRBJ1-1; 7 nucleotides line up with TRBD1. From germline, CDR1 is MNHNS and CDR2 SASEGT. The CDR3 runs to 14 residues. V was pared by 7 bases and J by 3 bases, with 8 bases of the junction left unmatched. The chain's CDR3 is CASIVKGAYTEAFF. CDR3 DNA: TGTGCCAGCATAGTGAAGGGGGCTTACACTGAAGCTTTCTTT.

This clonotype was recorded many times. This CDR3 is CASRRDASSYEQYF. In nucleotides, the CDR3 is TGTGCCAGCAGGAGGGACGCCAGCTCCTACGAGCAGTACTTC. V is TRBV6-1 and J is TRBJ2-7; D possibly matches TRBD1 or TRBD2 (5 bases each). The germline CDR1 and CDR2 sequences are MNHNS and SASEGT. The V and J ends lost 6 bases and 0 bases respectively, with 12 bases between them. The CDR3 runs 14 residues.

The table lists this clonotype with a few counts. The chain is built from TRBV12-3 or TRBV12-4 and TRBJ2-1; no clear D. The ends were cut back, 3 bases at V and 0 bases at J, with 6 bases in the middle. This CDR3 has 14 residues. The CDR3 loop is CASSLSHSYNEQFF. The CDR3 DNA is TGTGCCAGCAGTTTGTCCCACTCCTACAATGAGCAGTTCTTC.

This clonotype appeared a few times. CDR3 loop: CASSPSGWGNTDTQYF. The CDR3, as DNA: TGTGCCAGCAGCCCGTCGGGATGGGGGAACACAGATACGCAGTATTTT. The chain couples TRBV5-4 to TRBJ2-3, with D possibly called TRBD1 or TRBD2 (5 bases each). V was shortened by 4 bases and J by 2 bases, with 17 bases between the two germline ends. CDR1 SGHNT and CDR2 YYREEE come from the germline V gene (reference sequence). The CDR3 totals 16 residues.

This clonotype was seen more than once but under ten times. The chain has TRBV3-1 and TRBJ2-5; the D is unclear. CDR1 and CDR2 (germline): LGHDT, YNNKEL (reference sequence). This CDR3 has 14 residues. Between the trimmed V and J ends, which lost 7 bases and 4 bases, there was a span of 16 bases. As DNA, the CDR3 is TGTGCCAGCACCCCATCGGTTTCTCCAGAGACCCAGTACTTC. It codes for CASTPSVSPETQYF.

There are many counts of this clonotype. The rearrangement links TRBV7-2 to TRBJ2-7, with D unresolved. V was pared by 6 bases and J by 1 base, with 10 bases between. The CDR3 has 13 residues. Germline V gene sequence: CDR1 SGHTA, CDR2 FQGNSA. The CDR3 nucleotides read TGTGCCAGCAGTTCCCAAGAGTCCTACGAGCAGTACTTC. This gives the protein CASSSQESYEQYF.

This clonotype rates as medium-sized. The V call is TRBV6-2 or TRBV6-3, the J call TRBJ2-3; the D gene is possibly TRBD2 (5 bases). Trimming removed 5 bases from V and 5 bases from J, with 5 bases in between. Germline-derived CDR1 and CDR2 are MNHEY and SVGEGT. There are 11 residues in the CDR3. CDR3 amino acids: CASSGGDTQYF. The CDR3 DNA reads TGTGCCAGCAGTGGAGGAGATACGCAGTATTTT.

This clonotype has at least ten counts. CDR3 sequence reads: CASSFVWTGINEQYF. For the CDR3, the DNA is TGTGCCAGCAGCTTTGTCTGGACAGGGATTAACGAGCAGTACTTC. The chain joins TRBV7-3 to TRBJ2-7, with 8 bases that match TRBD1. Germline lookup yields CDR1 SGHTA and CDR2 FQGTGA. J gave up 5 bases and V 3 bases, and 9 bases lay outside the gene matches. CDR3 length: 15 amino acids.

The chain couples TRBV7-2 to TRBJ1-1, with D perhaps TRBD1 (6 bases). V lost 2 bases, J lost 1 base, and 8 bases lay in between. Germline CDR1 SGHTA, CDR2 FQGNSA. CDR3 length: 14 amino acids. The CDR3 spells CASSLQGTNTEAFF. DNA of the CDR3: TGTGCCAGCAGCTTACAGGGGACGAACACTGAAGCTTTCTTT.

This clonotype occurred many times. The J gene is TRBJ1-5, the V gene TRBV2; D unresolved. CDR1 and CDR2 from the germline V gene are SNHLY and FYNNEI. Trimming took off 2 bases at V and 0 bases at J, with 11 bases between the two ends. CDR3 length: 16 residues. CDR3 in DNA: TGTGCCAGCAGTGAACCCGGGAGATATAGCAATCAGCCCCAGCATTTT. It specifies CASSEPGRYSNQPQHF.

This clonotype was counted ten times or more. The chain couples TRBV24-1 to TRBJ2-3; TRBD1 or TRBD2 may be the D gene (5 bases each). V was clipped by 9 bases and J by 5 bases, with 11 bases between them. The germline gives CDR1 KGHDR, CDR2 SFDVKD. There are 12 residues in the CDR3. The chain's CDR3 is CATGGFGDTQYF. CDR3 sequence (DNA): TGTGCCACCGGGGGATTTGGAGATACGCAGTATTTT.

The sample holds many counts of this clonotype. The rearrangement uses TRBV7-2 and TRBJ2-1; the D is unclear. Trimming left V 6 bases short and J 0 bases short, with 12 bases between. The CDR3 loop spans 15 amino acids. The germline V gene encodes CDR1 SGHTA and CDR2 FQGNSA. The CDR3 nucleotides read TGTGCCAGCAGGCCCACACTGAGCTCCTACAATGAGCAGTTCTTC. Its protein is CASRPTLSSYNEQFF.

With respect to this clonotype: This may stem from a read error, because a much larger clone lies one nucleotide away. The chain has TRBV2 and TRBJ1-1; unclear D gene. The CDR3 loop spans 12 amino acids. In germline, CDR1 is SNHLY, CDR2 FYNNEI. V was clipped by 10 bases and J by 5 bases, with 14 bases between them. This CDR3 is CATTWAGTEAFF. The DNA for the CDR3 is TGTGCCACGACCTGGGCGGGAACTGAAGCTTTCTTT.

This clonotype was detected ten times or more. The chain links TRBV27 to TRBJ2-7; D call uncertain. CDR1 and CDR2 from the germline V gene are MNHEY and SMNVEV (reference sequence). The V end lost 1 base, the J end lost 2 bases, and 9 bases lay between the germline ends. The CDR3 runs to 14 residues. CDR3 bases: TGTGCCAGCAGTTTATTTACTGGAACCTACGAGCAGTACTTC. This translates into CASSLFTGTYEQYF.